Following are 15 T cell receptor beta chains from one sample sequenced in a study of blood T cell repertoires in COVID-19. Data came from immunoSEQ multiplex PCR; TCRdb stores just in-frame clones and leaves some out. The sample includes about 170,000 clones, about 91% of them seen just once. The specimen was peripheral blood. The receptors come from a woman in her fifties or sixties with acute or convalescent COVID-19.

The chain combines TRBV18 with TRBJ2-3, with 9 bases fitting TRBD1. This CDR3 comprises 15 residues. The trim removed 4 bases at V and 2 bases at J, leaving 4 bases unmatched. Germline V gives CDR1 KGHSH, CDR2 LQKENI. For the CDR3, the DNA is TGTGCCAGCTCACTAAGACAGGGGGACACAGATACGCAGTATTTT. Its protein product is CASSLRQGDTDTQYF.

The J gene is TRBJ1-3, the V gene TRBV9; possible D gene TRBD1, 5 bases. The CDR3 length is 14 residues. V lost 4 bases and J 0 bases, leaving 8 bases between the germline ends. In germline, CDR1 is SGDLS, CDR2 YYNGEE. The CDR3 bases are TGTGCCAGCAGCCAGGGACTCTCTGGAAACACCATATATTTT. It codes for CASSQGLSGNTIYF.

CDR3 protein: CATSGTSDTQYF. CDR3 bases: TGTGCCACCAGTGGGACTAGCGATACGCAGTATTTT. The V gene is TRBV24-1, the J gene TRBJ2-3; 8 nucleotides line up with TRBD2. Germline lookup yields CDR1 KGHDR and CDR2 SFDVKD. This CDR3 is built from 12 residues. The V segment lost 5 bases and the J segment 6 bases; nucleotides outside the gene matches: 0.

J is TRBJ1-1 and V is TRBV6-1, with TRBD1 as a possible D gene (6 bases). The CDR3 covers 13 residues. Trimming removed 11 bases at V and 4 bases at J, with 17 bases between. CDR1 MNHNS and CDR2 SASEGT come from the germline V gene. This chain's CDR3 is CAVLGGLGTEAFF. For the CDR3, the DNA is TGTGCCGTACTCGGGGGGCTTGGCACTGAAGCTTTCTTT.

The CDR3 nucleotides are TGTGCCAGCAGCGTAGGCGGGTCCTTCAACGAGCAGTACTTC. It codes for CASSVGGSFNEQYF. The chain employs TRBV9 and TRBJ2-7, with a weak D call TRBD2 (5 bases). Germline-derived CDR1 and CDR2 are SGDLS and YYNGEE. CDR3 length equals 14 residues. V lost 0 bases to trimming and J lost 5 bases, with 12 bases between them.

This clone was seen a handful of times. The chain employs TRBV5-1 and TRBJ1-5, with a weak D call TRBD1 (5 bases). The germline V gene encodes CDR1 SGHRS and CDR2 YFSETQ. Trimming stripped 0 bases from V and 4 bases from J, with 14 bases between. The length of the CDR3 is 16 residues. For the CDR3, the DNA is TGCGCCAGCAGCTTGGGTCCGACCGGGGGGAATCAGCCCCAGCATTTT. This translates into CASSLGPTGGNQPQHF.

The rearrangement links TRBV7-9 to TRBJ1-1, with 7 bases fitting TRBD1. The length of the CDR3 is 15 residues. CDR1 SEHNR and CDR2 FQNEAQ come from the germline V gene (reference sequence). The ends lost 3 bases at V and 4 bases at J; junction bases unmatched: 8. The CDR3 sequence is CASSLMTGSATEAFF. The CDR3 bases are TGTGCCAGCAGCTTGATGACAGGGTCGGCCACTGAAGCTTTCTTT.

The CDR3 DNA follows: TGTGCCAGCAGCTTAATTGGACAGGGGAGCACAGATACGCAGTATTTT. This codes for CASSLIGQGSTDTQYF. The chain links TRBV7-3 to TRBJ2-3, with 9 positions matching TRBD1. The CDR3 runs to 16 residues. Germline CDR1 SGHTA, CDR2 FQGTGA. The trim removed 1 base at V and 0 bases at J, leaving 2 bases unmatched.

This rearrangement joins TRBV9 to TRBJ1-4, with 10 bases lining up with TRBD1. The germline V gene encodes CDR1 SGDLS and CDR2 YYNGEE. This CDR3 has 14 residues. J was trimmed by 8 bases and V by 3 bases; bases with no gene match: 4. CDR3 sequence: CASSAGTGVEKLFF. CDR3 nucleotide sequence: TGTGCCAGCAGCGCGGGGACAGGGGTCGAAAAACTGTTTTTT.

This chain links TRBV12-3 or TRBV12-4 with TRBJ1-2, with a weak D call TRBD1 (5 bases). The V gene lost 7 bases and the J gene lost 4 bases, with 13 bases spanning the gap. This CDR3 spans 13 amino acids. The CDR3 reads CASKRGVSYGYTF. The CDR3 region has the DNA TGTGCCAGCAAAAGGGGCGTTAGCTATGGCTACACCTTC.

V and J are TRBV5-4 and TRBJ2-7, with TRBD2 matching over 10 bases. Unmatched junction bases numbered 9, after V lost 0 bases and J lost 9 bases. Germline V gene data show CDR1 as SGHNT and CDR2 as YYREEE (reference sequence). The length of the CDR3 is 15 residues. As DNA, the CDR3 is TGTGCCAGCAGCTTGGGAGGGGGCCTAGCGGGAGTGCAGTACTTC. Translation gives CASSLGGGLAGVQYF.

DNA for the CDR3: TGTGCCACCAGTGATTTTACAGGGAGCACAGATACGCAGTATTTT. This translates into CATSDFTGSTDTQYF. The chain couples TRBV24-1 to TRBJ2-3; D is possibly TRBD1 (6 bases). Trimming stripped 1 base from V and 0 bases from J, with 7 bases between. CDR1 KGHDR and CDR2 SFDVKD come from the germline V gene. This CDR3 comprises 15 residues.

This rearrangement joins TRBV27 to TRBJ1-1, with a tentative D call TRBD1 (5 bases). The CDR3 sequence is 10 residues long. Germline V gene lookup returns CDR1 MNHEY and CDR2 SMNVEV (reference sequence). Here the CDR3 reads CASGYPEAFF. The CDR3 DNA reads as TGTGCTTCAGGGTACCCTGAAGCTTTCTTT.

The rearrangement joins TRBV28 to TRBJ1-1; perhaps TRBD1 as D (6 bases). Trimming left V 6 bases short and J 4 bases short, with 18 bases between. This CDR3 is 15 amino acids long. The germline V gene encodes CDR1 MDHEN and CDR2 SYDVKM. The CDR3 DNA reads TGTGCCAGCAGCTATGGGACAAGGGGAGCCACTGAAGCTTTCTTT. Its translation is CASSYGTRGATEAFF.

This chain joins TRBV6-2 or TRBV6-3 and TRBJ1-2, with no clear D. Germline lookup yields CDR1 MNHEY and CDR2 SVGEGT. The CDR3 has 11 amino acids. V shed 5 bases and J shed 5 bases, with 6 bases lying between them. The CDR3 region has the DNA TGTGCCAGCAGTCCCTTGTATGGCTACACCTTC. Protein: CASSPLYGYTF.